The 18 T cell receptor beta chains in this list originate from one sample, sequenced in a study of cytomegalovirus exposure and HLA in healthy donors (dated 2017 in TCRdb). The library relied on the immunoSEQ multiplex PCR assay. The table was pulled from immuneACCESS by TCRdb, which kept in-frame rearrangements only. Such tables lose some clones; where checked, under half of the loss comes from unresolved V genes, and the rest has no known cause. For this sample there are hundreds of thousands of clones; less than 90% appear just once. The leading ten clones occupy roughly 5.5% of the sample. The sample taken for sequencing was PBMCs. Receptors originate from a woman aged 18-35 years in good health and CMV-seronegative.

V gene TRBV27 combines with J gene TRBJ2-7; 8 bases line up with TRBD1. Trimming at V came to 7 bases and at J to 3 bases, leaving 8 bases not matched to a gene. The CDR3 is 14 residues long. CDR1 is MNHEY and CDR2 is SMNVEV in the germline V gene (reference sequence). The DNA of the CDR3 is TGTGCCAGCAAGTGGGAGACAGGGGACTACGAGCAGTACTTC. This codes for CASKWETGDYEQYF.

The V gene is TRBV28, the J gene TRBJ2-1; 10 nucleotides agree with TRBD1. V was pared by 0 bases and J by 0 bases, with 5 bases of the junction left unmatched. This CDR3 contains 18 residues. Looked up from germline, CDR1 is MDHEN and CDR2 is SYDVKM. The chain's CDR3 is CASSLWTGGIPSYNEQFF. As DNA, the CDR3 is TGTGCCAGCAGTTTATGGACAGGGGGCATCCCCTCCTACAATGAGCAGTTCTTC. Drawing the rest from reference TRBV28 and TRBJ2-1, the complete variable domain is DVKVTQSSRYLVKRTGEKVFLECVQDMDHENMFWYRQDPGLGLRLIYFSYDVKMKEKGDIPEGYSVSREKKERFSLILESASTNQTSMYLCASSLWTGGIPSYNEQFFGPGTRLTVL.

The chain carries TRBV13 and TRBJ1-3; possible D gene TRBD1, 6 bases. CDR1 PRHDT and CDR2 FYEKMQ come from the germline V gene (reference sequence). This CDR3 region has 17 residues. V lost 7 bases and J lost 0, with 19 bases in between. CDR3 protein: CASTRTWGQYSGNTIYF. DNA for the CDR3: TGTGCCAGCACCCGTACTTGGGGGCAGTACTCTGGAAACACCATATATTTT.

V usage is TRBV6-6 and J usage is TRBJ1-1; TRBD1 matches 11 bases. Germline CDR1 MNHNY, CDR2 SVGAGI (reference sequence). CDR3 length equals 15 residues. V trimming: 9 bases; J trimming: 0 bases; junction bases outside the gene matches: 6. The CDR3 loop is CASRTGGKMNTEAFF. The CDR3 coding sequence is TGTGCCAGTCGGACAGGGGGCAAGATGAACACTGAAGCTTTCTTT.

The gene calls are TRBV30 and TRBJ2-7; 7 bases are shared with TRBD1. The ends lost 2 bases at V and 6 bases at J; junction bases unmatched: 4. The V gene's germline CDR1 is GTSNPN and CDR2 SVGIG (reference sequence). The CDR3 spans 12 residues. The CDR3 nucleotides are TGTGCCTGGAGTTCAGGGGGAACCGAGCAGTACTTC. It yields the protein CAWSSGGTEQYF.

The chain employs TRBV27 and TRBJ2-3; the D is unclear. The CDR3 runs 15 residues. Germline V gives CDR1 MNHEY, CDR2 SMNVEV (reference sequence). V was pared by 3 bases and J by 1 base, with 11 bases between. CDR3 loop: CASSFSISGTDTQYF. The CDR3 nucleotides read TGTGCCAGCAGTTTTAGTATTTCGGGCACAGATACGCAGTATTTT.

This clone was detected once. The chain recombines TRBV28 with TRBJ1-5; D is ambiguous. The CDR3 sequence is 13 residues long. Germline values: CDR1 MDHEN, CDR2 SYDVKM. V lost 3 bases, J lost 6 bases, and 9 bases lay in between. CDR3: CASSLQNGQPQHF. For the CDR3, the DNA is TGTGCCAGCAGTTTGCAGAATGGTCAGCCCCAGCATTTT.

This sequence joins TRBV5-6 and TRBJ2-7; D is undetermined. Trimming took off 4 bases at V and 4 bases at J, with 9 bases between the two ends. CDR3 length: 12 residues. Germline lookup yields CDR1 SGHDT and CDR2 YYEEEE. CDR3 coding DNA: TGTGCCAGCAGCAAAGGGATATACGAGCAGTACTTC. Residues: CASSKGIYEQYF.

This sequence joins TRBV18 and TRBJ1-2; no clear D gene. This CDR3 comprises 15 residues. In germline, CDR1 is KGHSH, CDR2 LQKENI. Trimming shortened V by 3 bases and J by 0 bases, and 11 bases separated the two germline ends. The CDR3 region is CASSPSPGANYGYTF. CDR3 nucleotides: TGTGCCAGCTCACCGAGCCCTGGGGCTAACTATGGCTACACCTTC. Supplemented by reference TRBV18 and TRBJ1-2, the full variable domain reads NAGVMQNPRHLVRRRGQEARLRCSPMKGHSHVYWYRQLPEEGLKFMVYLQKENIIDESGMPKERFSAEFPKEGPSILRIQQVVRGDSAAYFCASSPSPGANYGYTFGSGTRLTVV.

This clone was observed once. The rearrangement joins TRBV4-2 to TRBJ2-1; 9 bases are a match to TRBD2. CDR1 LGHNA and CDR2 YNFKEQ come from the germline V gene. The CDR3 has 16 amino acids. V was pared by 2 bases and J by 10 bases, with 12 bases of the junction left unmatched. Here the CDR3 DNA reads TGTGCCAGCAGCCAACTAGCGGGACCTATCCCCCGAGAGCAGTTCTTC. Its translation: CASSQLAGPIPREQFF.

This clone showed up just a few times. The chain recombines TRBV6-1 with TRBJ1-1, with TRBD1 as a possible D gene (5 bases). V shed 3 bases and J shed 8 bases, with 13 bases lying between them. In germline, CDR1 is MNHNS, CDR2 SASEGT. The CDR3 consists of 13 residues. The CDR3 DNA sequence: TGTGCCAGCAGTGAGGGGCGGGGAGGGGAAGCTTTCTTT. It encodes CASSEGRGGEAFF.

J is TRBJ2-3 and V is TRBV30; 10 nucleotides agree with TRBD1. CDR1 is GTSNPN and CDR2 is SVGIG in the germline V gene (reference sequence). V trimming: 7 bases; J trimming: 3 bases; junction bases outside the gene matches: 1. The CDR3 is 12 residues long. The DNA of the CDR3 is TGTGCCTCGGACAGGGGGACAGATACGCAGTATTTT. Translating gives CASDRGTDTQYF.

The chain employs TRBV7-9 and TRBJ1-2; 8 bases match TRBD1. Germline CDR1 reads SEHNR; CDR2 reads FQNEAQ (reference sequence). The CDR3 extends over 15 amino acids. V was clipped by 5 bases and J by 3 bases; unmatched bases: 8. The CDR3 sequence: CASSNLETGDYGYTF. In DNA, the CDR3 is TGTGCCAGCAGCAACTTGGAGACAGGGGACTATGGCTACACCTTC.

Here the CDR3 reads CASSPETGVRNEQYF. The CDR3 DNA follows: TGTGCCAGCTCACCGGAAACAGGGGTCCGGAACGAGCAGTACTTC. The chain uses TRBV18 and TRBJ2-7, with 7 bases lining up with TRBD1. Unmatched junction bases numbered 10, after V lost 3 bases and J lost 5 bases. The CDR3 contains 15 residues. Germline-derived CDR1 and CDR2 are KGHSH and LQKENI.

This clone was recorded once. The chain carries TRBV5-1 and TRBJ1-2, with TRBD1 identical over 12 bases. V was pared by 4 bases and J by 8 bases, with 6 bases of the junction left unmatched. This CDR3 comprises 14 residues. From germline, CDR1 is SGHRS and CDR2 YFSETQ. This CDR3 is CASSPGTGGGGYTF. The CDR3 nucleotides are TGCGCCAGCAGCCCGGGGACAGGGGGCGGAGGCTACACCTTC.

CDR3 loop: CASSAPTGTGDHYYRYTF. In DNA form, the CDR3 reads TGTGCCAGCAGCGCCCCGACCGGGACAGGGGATCATTACTACCGCTACACCTTC. The chain recombines TRBV9 with TRBJ1-2, with TRBD1 matching 10 bases. Germline CDR1 and CDR2: SGDLS and YYNGEE. Germline trimming cut 3 bases from V and 9 bases from J; bases unmatched to any gene: 20. This CDR3 has 18 residues.

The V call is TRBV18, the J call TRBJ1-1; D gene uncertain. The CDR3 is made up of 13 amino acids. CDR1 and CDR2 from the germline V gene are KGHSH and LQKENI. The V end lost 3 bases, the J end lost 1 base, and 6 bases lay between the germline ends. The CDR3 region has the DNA TGTGCCAGCTCACCGGATCAGAACACTGAAGCTTTCTTT. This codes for CASSPDQNTEAFF. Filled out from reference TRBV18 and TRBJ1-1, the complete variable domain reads NAGVMQNPRHLVRRRGQEARLRCSPMKGHSHVYWYRQLPEEGLKFMVYLQKENIIDESGMPKERFSAEFPKEGPSILRIQQVVRGDSAAYFCASSPDQNTEAFFGQGTRLTVV.

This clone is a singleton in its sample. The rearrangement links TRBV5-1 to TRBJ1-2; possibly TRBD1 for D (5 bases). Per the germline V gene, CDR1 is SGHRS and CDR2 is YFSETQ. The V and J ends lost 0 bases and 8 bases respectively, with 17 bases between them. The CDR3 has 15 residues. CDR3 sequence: CASSLGGQGWDGYTF. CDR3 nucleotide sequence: TGCGCCAGCAGCTTGGGAGGGCAGGGATGGGACGGCTACACCTTC.